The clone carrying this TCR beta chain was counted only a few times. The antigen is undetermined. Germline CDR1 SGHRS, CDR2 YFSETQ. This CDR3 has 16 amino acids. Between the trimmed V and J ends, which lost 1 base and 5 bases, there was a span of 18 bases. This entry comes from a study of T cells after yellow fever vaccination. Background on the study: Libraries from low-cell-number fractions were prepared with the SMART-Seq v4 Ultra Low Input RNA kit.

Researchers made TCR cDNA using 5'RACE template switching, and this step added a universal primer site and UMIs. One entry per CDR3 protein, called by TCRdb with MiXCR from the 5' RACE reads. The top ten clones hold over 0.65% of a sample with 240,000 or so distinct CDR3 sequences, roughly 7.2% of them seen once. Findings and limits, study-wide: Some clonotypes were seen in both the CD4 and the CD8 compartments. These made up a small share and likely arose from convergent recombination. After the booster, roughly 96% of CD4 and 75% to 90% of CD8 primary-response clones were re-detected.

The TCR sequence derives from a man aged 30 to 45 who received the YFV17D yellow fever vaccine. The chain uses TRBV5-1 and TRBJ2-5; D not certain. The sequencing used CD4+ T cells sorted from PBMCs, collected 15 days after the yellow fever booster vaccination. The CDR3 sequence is CASSLREVWAGETQYF. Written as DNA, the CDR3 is TGCGCCAGCAGCTTGAGAGAGGTTTGGGCTGGGGAGACCCAGTACTTC.